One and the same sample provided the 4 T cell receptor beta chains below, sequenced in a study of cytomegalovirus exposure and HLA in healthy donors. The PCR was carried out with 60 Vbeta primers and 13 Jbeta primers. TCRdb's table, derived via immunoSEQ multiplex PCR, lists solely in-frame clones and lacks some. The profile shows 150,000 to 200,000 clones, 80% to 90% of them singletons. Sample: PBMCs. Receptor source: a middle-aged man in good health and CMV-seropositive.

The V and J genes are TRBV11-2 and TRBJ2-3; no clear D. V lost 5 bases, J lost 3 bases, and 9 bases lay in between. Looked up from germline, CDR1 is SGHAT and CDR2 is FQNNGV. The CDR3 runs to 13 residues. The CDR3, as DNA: TGTGCCAGCAGCATAATCCAGACAGATACGCAGTATTTT. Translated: CASSIIQTDTQYF.

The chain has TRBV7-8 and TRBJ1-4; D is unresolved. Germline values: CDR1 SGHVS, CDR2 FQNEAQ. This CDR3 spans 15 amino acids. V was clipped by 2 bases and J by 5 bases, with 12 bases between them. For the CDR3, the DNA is TGTGCCAGCAGCTTACGATCTGGGCCAAATGAAAAACTGTTTTTT. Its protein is CASSLRSGPNEKLFF.

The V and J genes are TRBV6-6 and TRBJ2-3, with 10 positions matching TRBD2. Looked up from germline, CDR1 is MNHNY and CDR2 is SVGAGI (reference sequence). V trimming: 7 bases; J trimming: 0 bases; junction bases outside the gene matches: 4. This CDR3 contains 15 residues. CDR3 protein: CASTTTSGSTDTQYF. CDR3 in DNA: TGTGCCAGCACCACGACTAGCGGGAGCACAGATACGCAGTATTTT.

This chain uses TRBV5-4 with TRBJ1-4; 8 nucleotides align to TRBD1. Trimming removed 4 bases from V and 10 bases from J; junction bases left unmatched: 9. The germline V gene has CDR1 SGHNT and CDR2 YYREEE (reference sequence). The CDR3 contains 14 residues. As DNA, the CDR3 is TGTGCCAGCAGCGGACAGGGCGAAGGAGGAAAACTGTTTTTT. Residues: CASSGQGEGGKLFF.